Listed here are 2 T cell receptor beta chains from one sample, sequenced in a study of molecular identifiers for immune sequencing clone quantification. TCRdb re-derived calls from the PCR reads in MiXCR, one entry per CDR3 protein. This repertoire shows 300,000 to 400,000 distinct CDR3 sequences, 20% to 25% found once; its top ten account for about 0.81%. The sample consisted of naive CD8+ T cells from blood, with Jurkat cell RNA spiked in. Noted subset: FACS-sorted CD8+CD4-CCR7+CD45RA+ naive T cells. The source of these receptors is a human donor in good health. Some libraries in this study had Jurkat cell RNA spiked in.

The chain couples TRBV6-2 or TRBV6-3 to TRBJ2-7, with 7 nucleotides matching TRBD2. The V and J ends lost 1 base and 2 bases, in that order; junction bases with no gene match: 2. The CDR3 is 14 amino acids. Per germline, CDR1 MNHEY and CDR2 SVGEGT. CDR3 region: CASSYYRGAYEQYF. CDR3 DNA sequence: TGTGCCAGCAGTTACTACCGGGGGGCCTACGAGCAGTACTTC.

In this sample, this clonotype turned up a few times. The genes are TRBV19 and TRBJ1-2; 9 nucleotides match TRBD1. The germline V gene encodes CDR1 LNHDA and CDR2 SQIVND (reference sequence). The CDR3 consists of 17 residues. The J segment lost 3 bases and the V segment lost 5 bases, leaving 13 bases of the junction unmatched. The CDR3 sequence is CASSYFEPGQGDYGYTF. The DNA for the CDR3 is TGTGCCAGTAGTTATTTCGAACCGGGACAGGGTGACTATGGCTACACCTTC. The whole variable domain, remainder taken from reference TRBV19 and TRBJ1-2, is DGGITQSPKYLFRKEGQNVTLSCEQNLNHDAMYWYRQDPGQGLRLIYYSQIVNDFQKGDIAEGYSVSREKKESFPLTVTSAQKNPTAFYLCASSYFEPGQGDYGYTFGSGTRLTVV.